The subject of this entry is one T cell receptor beta chain. Its antigen is as yet unknown. These data come from a study of cytomegalovirus exposure and HLA in healthy donors. Study findings and constraints: Association with HLA alleles at 0.05 false discovery rate was found for some 18,000 TCR beta sequences in a later analysis.

CDR3 length: 16 residues. The V gene's germline CDR1 is MNHEY and CDR2 SVGAGI. Trimming took 6 bases from V and 5 from J, leaving 23 bases between them. The PCR contained 60 Vbeta and 13 Jbeta primers. The protocol was immunoSEQ multiplex PCR, while the TCRdb copy is restricted to in-frame clones and leaves out a portion. Altogether 100,000 to 150,000 clones are present, roughly 75% being singletons, with the ten largest covering over 2.5%. The J gene is TRBJ2-7, the V gene TRBV6-5; TRBD1 might be the D (10 bases). The source is a woman in her fifties or sixties in good health and CMV-seronegative. The sample was PBMCs. The CDR3 bases are TGTGCCAGCAGCTACGCGGGGGGGACAGGGGCCCACGAGCAGTACTTC. It codes for CASSYAGGTGAHEQYF.